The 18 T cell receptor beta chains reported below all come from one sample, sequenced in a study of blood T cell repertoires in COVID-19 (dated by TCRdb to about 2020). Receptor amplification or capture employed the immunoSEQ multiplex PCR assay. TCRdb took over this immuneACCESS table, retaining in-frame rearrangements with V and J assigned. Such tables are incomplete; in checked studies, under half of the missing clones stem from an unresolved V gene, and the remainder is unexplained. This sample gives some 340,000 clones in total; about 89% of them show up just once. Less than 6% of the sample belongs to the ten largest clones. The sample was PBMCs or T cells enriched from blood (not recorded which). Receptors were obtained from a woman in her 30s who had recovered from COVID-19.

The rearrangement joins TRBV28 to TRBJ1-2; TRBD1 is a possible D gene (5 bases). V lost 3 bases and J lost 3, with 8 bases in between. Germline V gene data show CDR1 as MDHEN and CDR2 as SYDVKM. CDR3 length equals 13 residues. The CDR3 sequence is CASSFDSDYGYTF. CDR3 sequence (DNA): TGTGCCAGCAGTTTCGACAGTGACTATGGCTACACCTTC.

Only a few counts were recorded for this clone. CDR3 residues: CASSETSLTGRETQYF. CDR3 DNA sequence: TGTGCCAGCAGCGAAACGTCACTTACAGGGCGAGAGACCCAGTACTTC. This chain uses TRBV7-9 with TRBJ2-5, with D maybe TRBD1 (6 bases). The ends were cut back, 5 bases at V and 4 bases at J, with 20 bases in the middle. The CDR3 covers 16 residues. Germline V gene sequence: CDR1 SEHNR, CDR2 FQNEAQ (reference sequence).

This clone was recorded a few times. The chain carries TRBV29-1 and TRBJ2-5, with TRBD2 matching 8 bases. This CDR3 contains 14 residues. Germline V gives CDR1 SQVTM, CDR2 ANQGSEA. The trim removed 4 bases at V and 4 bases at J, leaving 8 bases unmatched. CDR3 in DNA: TGCAGCGTTGCCCCGGGAGGGGCTAGAGAGACCCAGTACTTC. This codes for CSVAPGGARETQYF.

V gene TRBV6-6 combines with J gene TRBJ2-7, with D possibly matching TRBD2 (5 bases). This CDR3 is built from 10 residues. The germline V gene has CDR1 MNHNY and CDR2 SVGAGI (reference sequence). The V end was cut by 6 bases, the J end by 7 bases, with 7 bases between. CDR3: CASRGSEQYF. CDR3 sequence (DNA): TGTGCCAGCAGGGGGAGTGAGCAGTACTTC.

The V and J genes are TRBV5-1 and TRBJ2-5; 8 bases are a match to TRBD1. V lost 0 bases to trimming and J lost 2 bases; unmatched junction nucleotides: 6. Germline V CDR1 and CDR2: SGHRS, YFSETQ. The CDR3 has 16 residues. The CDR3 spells CASSLGVGTGQETQYF. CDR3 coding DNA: TGCGCCAGCAGCTTGGGGGTCGGGACAGGTCAAGAGACCCAGTACTTC.

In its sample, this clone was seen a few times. The CDR3 DNA reads TGTGCCAGCAGCTTGCGGGACACTGAAGCTTTCTTT. It is translated as CASSLRDTEAFF. The chain links TRBV5-4 to TRBJ1-1; D is undetermined. Trimming pared 1 base from V and 3 bases from J, leaving 4 bases between. The germline CDR1 and CDR2 sequences are SGHNT and YYREEE (reference sequence). This CDR3 comprises 12 residues.

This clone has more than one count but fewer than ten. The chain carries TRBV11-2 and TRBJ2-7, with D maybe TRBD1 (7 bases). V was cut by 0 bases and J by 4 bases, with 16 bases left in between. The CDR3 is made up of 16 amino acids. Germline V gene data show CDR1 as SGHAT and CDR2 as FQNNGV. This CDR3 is CASSLDLAGGYYEQYF. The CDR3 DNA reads TGTGCCAGCAGCTTAGATCTGGCAGGGGGGTATTACGAGCAGTACTTC.

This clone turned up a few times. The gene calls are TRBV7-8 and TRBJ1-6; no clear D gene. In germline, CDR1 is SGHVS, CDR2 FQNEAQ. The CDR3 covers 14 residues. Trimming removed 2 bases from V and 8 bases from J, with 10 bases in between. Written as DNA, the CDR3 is TGTGCCAGCAGCTTATCAGATATCGATTCACCCCTCCACTTT. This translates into CASSLSDIDSPLHF.

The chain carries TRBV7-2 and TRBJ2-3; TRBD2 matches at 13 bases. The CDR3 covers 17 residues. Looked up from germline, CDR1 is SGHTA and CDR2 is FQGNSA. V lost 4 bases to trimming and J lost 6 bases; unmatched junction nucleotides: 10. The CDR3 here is CASSSTPTSGGADTQYF. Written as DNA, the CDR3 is TGTGCCAGCAGCTCCACTCCAACTAGCGGGGGGGCGGATACGCAGTATTTT. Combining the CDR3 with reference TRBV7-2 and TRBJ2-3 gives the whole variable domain GAGVSQSPSNKVTEKGKDVELRCDPISGHTALYWYRQSLGQGLEFLIYFQGNSAPDKSGLPSDRFSAERTGGSVSTLTIQRTQQEDSAVYLCASSSTPTSGGADTQYFGPGTRLTVL.

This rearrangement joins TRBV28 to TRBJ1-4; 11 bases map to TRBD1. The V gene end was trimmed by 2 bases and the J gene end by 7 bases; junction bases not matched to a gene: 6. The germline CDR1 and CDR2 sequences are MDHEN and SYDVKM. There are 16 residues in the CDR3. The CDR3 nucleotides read TGTGCCAGCAGTTTAGGGGACAGGGGGGACGGTGAAAAACTGTTTTTT. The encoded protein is CASSLGDRGDGEKLFF. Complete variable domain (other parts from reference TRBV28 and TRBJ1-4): DVKVTQSSRYLVKRTGEKVFLECVQDMDHENMFWYRQDPGLGLRLIYFSYDVKMKEKGDIPEGYSVSREKKERFSLILESASTNQTSMYLCASSLGDRGDGEKLFFGSGTQLSVL.

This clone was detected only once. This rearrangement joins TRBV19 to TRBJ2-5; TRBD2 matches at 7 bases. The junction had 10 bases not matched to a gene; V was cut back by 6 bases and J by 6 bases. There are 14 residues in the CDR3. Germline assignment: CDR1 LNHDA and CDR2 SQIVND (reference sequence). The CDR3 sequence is CASSQPGLGKTQYF. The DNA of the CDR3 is TGTGCCAGTAGCCAGCCCGGACTAGGGAAGACCCAGTACTTC.

CDR3 in amino acids: CASSLSGGPGEQYF. For the CDR3, the DNA is TGTGCCAGCAGCTTAAGCGGGGGACCCGGCGAGCAGTACTTC. This rearrangement joins TRBV7-3 to TRBJ2-7; 7 positions agree with TRBD2. This CDR3 contains 14 residues. CDR1 is SGHTA, CDR2 FQGTGA, per germline. The ends lost 1 base at V and 6 bases at J; junction bases unmatched: 6.

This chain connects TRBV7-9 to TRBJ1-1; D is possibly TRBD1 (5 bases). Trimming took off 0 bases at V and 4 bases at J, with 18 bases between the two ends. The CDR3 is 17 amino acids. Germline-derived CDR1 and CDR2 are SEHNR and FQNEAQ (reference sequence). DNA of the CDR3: TGTGCCAGCAGCTTAGCTAGCATGGAACAGGTACCCACTGAAGCTTTCTTT. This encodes CASSLASMEQVPTEAFF.

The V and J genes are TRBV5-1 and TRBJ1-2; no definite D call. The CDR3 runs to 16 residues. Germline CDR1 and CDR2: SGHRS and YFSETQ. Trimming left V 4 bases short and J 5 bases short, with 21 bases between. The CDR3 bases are TGCGCCAGCAGCATGGATAAAGGGTTCGGGGTATATGGCTACACCTTC. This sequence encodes CASSMDKGFGVYGYTF.

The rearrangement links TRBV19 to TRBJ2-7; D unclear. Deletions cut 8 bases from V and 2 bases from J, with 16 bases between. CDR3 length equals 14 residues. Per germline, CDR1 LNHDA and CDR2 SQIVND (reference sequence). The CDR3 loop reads CASSDITSTYEQYF. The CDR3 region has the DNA TGTGCCAGTTCCGACATTACTTCTACCTACGAGCAGTACTTC.

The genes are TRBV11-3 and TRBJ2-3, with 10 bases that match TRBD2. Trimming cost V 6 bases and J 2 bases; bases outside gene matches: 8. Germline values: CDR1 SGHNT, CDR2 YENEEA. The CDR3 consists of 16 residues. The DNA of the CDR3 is TGTGCCAGCAGTCAAAGCGGGGGGGCTTTCACAGATACGCAGTATTTT. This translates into CASSQSGGAFTDTQYF.

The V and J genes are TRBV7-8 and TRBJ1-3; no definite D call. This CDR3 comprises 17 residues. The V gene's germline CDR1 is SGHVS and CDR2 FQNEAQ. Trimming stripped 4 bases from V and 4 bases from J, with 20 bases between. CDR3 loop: CASSSVRTPLEGNTIYF. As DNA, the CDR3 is TGTGCCAGCAGCTCCGTTAGGACTCCATTGGAGGGAAACACCATATATTTT.

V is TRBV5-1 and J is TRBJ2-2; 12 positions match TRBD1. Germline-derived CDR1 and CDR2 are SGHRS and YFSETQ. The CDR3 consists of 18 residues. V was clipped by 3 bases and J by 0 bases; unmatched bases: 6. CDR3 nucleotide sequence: TGCGCCAGCAGCTCTAGAGGGGACAGGGGGCCGAACACCGGGGAGCTGTTTTTT. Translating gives CASSSRGDRGPNTGELFF.